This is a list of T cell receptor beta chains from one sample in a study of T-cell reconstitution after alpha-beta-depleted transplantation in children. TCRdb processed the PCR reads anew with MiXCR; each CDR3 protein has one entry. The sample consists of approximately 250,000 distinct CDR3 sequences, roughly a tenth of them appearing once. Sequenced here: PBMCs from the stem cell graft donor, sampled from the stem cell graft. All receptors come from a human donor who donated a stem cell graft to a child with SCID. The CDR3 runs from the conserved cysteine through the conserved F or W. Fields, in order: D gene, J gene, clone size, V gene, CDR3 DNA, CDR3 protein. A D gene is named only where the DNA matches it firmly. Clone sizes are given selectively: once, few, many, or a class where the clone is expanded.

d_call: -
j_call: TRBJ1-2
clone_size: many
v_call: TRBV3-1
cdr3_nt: TGTGCCAGCAGCCCCACCGTTGCGGGCCACTATGGCTACACCTTC
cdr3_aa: CASSPTVAGHYGYTF

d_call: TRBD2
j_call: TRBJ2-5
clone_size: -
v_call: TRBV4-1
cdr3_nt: TGCGCCAGCAGCCACCGGGGACTAGCGGGGGAAGAGACCCAGTACTTC
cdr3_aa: CASSHRGLAGEETQYF

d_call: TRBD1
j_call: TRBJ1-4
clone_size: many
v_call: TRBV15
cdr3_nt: TGTGCCACCGCTTACGGGGACAGGCGAAATGAAAAACTGTTTTTT
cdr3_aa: CATAYGDRRNEKLFF

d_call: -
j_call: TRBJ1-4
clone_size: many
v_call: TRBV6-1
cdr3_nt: TGTGCCAGCAGTGAGACCCCAAAGGGGGGAGAAAAACTGTTTTTT
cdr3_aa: CASSETPKGGEKLFF

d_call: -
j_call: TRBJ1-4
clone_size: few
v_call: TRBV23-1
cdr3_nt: TGCGCCAGCAGTCAATGGAATGCAACTAATGAAAAACTGTTTTTT
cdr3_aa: CASSQWNATNEKLFF

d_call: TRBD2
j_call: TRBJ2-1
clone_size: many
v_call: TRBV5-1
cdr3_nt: TGCGCCAGCAGCCTGTTCGGAGGCGGTAGCGGGGGGGCCTTGAATGAGCAGTTCTTC
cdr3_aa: CASSLFGGGSGGALNEQFF

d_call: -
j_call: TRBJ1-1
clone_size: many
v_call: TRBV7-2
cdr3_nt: TGTGCCAGCAGCCCCGGGGGGGCAAACACTGAAGCTTTCTTT
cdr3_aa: CASSPGGANTEAFF

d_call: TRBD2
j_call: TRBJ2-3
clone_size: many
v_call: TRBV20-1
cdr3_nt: TGCAGTGCAGAGGGACTAGCGGGGCGCACAGATACGCAGTATTTT
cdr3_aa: CSAEGLAGRTDTQYF

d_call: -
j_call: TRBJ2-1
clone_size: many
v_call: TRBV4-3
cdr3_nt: TGCGCCAGCAGCCAAGAGGAAAATGAGCAGTTCTTC
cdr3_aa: CASSQEENEQFF

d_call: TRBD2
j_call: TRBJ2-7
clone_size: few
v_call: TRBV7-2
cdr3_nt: TGTGCCAGCAACTTAGCGGGGGGGATGTACGAGCAGTACTTC
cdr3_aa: CASNLAGGMYEQYF

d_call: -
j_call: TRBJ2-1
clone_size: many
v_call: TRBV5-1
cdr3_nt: TGCGCCAGCAGCTTGTATGAGAGCTCCTACAATGAGCAGTTCTTC
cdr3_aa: CASSLYESSYNEQFF

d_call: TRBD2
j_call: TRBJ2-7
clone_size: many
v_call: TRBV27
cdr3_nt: TGTGCCAGCAGTCCGGTCCTAGCGGGGGGTCCCTACGAGCAGTACTTC
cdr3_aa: CASSPVLAGGPYEQYF

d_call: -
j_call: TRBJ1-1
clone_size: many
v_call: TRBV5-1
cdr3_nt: TGCGCCAGCAGCCTGTCCGGGTTAGGCACTGAAGCTTTCTTT
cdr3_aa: CASSLSGLGTEAFF

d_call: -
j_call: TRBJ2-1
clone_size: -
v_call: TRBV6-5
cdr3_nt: TGTGCCAGCAGTTACGGGGGCTCGGGTCCGTTCAACGAGCAGTTCTTC
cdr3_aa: CASSYGGSGPFNEQFF

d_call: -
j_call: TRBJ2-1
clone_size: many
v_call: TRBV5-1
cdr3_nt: TGCGCCAGCAGCTTACCGGAATCCGCACACAATGAGCAGTTCTTC
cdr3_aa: CASSLPESAHNEQFF

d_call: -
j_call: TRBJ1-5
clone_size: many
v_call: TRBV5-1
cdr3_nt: TGCGCCAGCAGCTGGGAGGTGGATCAGCCCCAGCATTTT
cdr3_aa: CASSWEVDQPQHF

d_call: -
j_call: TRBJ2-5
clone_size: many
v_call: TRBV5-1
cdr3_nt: TGCGCCAGCAGCTTGGTAGGGGAAAAGACCCAGTACTTC
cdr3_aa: CASSLVGEKTQYF

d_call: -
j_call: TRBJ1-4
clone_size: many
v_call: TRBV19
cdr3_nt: TGTGCCAGTAGTATAGGTGCCAGTGGGCGACTGTTTTTT
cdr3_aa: CASSIGASGRLFF

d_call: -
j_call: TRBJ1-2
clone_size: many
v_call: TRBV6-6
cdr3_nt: TGTGCCAGCAGTTACGATGGGGGCTATGGCTACACCTTC
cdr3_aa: CASSYDGGYGYTF

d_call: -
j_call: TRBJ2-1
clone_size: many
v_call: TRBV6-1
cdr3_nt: TGTGCCAGCAGTGAAGTTCTGGGGGTAGATTATAATGAGCAGTTCTTC
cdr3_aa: CASSEVLGVDYNEQFF

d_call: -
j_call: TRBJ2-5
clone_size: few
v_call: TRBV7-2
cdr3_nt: TGTGCCAGCAGCTTAAAATCAGGTTTACAACAGACCCAGTACTTC
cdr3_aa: CASSLKSGLQQTQYF

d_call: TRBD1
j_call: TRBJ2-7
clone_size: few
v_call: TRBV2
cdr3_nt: TGTGCCAGCAGTGGGGGACAGGGGTGGTACGAGCAGTACTTC
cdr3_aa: CASSGGQGWYEQYF

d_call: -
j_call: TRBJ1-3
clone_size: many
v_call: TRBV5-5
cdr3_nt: TGTGCCAGCAGCTTGATTGTGGACCTCTCTGGAAACACCATATATTTT
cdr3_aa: CASSLIVDLSGNTIYF

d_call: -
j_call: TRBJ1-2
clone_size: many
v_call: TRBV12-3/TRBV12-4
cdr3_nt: TGTGCCAGCAGTTTAAGGAGGGGCTCAGCTAACTATGGCTACACCTTC
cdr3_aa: CASSLRRGSANYGYTF

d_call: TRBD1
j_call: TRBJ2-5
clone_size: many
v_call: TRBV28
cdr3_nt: TGTGCCAGCAGTCCTTGGACAGGGGCGAGCCAAGAGACCCAGTACTTC
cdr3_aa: CASSPWTGASQETQYF

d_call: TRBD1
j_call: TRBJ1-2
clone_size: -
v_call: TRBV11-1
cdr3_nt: TGTGCCAGCAGCCCAGGGGGGACCTATGGCTACCCCTTC
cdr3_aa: CASSPGGTYGYPF

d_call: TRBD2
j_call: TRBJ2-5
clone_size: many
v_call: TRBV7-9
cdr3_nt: TGTGCCAGCAGCTTCGTTACTAGCGTTACACAAGAGACCCAGTACTTC
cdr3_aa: CASSFVTSVTQETQYF

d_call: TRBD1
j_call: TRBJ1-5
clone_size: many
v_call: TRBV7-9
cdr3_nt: TGTGCCAGCAGCCCCGGGACAGGGATTAATCAGCCCCAGCATTTT
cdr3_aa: CASSPGTGINQPQHF

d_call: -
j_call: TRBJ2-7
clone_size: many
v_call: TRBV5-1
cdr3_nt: TGCGCCAGCAGCTTGCCAGGAGGTACCTACGAGCAGTACTTC
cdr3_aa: CASSLPGGTYEQYF